This note documents a single T cell receptor beta chain sequence. What it binds is not known. Researchers took RNA transcripts and amplified the TCR beta CDR3 regions from them. Initially, a first-round RT-PCR of the TCR CDR3 employed the HTBI primer set. One entry per CDR3 protein results from TCRdb running MiXCR on the multiplex PCR reads. The table lists 200,000 to 250,000 distinct CDR3 sequences, 17% of them singletons. The data were obtained in a study of T cells in Graves' hyperthyroidism and ophthalmopathy. Broader study findings: The model anticipated ophthalmopathy a median about 7.1 months pre-onset.

The CDR3 extends over 15 amino acids. Germline V gene sequence: CDR1 SGDLS, CDR2 YYNGEE. The germline V and J ends were trimmed by 0 bases and 3 bases, with 11 bases remaining between them. Exclusion of patients followed from uncontrolled infection, other autoimmune disease, pregnancy or lactation. PBMCs were collected from an approximately 9.4 ml volume of fresh peripheral blood. This sequence joins TRBV9 and TRBJ2-3, with a weak D call TRBD2 (5 bases). The sequenced material came from blood. This TCR was sampled from a man aged 50 or older with Graves' hyperthyroidism. The CDR3 region is CASSVVGTGTDTQYF. CDR3 in DNA: TGTGCCAGCAGCGTAGTAGGAACGGGGACAGATACGCAGTATTTT.